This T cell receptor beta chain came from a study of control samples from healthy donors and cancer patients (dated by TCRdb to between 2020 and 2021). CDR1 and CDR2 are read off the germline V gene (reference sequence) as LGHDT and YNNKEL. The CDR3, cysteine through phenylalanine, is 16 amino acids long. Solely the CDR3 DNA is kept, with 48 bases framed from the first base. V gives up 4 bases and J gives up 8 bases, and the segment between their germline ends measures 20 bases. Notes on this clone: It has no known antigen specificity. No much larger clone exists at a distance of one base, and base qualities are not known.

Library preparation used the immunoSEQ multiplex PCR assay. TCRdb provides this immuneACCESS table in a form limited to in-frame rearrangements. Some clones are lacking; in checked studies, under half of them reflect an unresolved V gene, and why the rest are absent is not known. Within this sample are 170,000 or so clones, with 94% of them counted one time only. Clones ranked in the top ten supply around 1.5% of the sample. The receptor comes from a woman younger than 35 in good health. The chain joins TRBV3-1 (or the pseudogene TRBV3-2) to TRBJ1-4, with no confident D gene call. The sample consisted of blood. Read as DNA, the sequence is TGTGCCAGCAGCCTCGGCGGAGGGTCATCCGGGGAAAAACTGTTTTTT. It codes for CASSLGGGSSGEKLFF.